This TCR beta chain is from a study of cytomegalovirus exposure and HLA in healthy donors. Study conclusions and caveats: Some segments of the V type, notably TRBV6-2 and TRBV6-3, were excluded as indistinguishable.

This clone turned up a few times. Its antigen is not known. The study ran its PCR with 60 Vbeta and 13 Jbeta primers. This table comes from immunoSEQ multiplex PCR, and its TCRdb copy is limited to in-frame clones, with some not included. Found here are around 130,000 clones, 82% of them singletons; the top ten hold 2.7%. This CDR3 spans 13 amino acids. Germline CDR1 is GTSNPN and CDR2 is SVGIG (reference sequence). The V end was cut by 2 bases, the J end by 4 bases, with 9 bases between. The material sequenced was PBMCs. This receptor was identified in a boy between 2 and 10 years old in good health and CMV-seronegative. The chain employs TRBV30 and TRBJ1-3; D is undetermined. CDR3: CAWSIHGGNTIYF. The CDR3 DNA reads TGTGCCTGGAGTATCCACGGGGGAAACACCATATATTTT.